The 30 T cell receptor beta chains listed next were all sequenced from one sample in a study of blood T cell repertoires in COVID-19. The repertoire was sequenced with immunoSEQ multiplex PCR; TCRdb's copy has only in-frame clones and lacks some. The data show tens of thousands of clones, 70% to 90% seen once. Sequenced sample: peripheral blood. The receptors come from a man over 45 with active COVID-19.

This chain links TRBV7-9 with TRBJ1-1; no reliable D call. Looked up from germline, CDR1 is SEHNR and CDR2 is FQNEAQ (reference sequence). The CDR3 runs 13 residues. The V end was cut by 2 bases, the J end by 1 base, with 5 bases between. The CDR3 DNA reads as TGTGCCAGCAGCTTAATAGAGAACACTGAAGCTTTCTTT. Protein product: CASSLIENTEAFF.

The chain carries TRBV5-1 and TRBJ1-2; TRBD1 is a possible D gene (6 bases). Trimming cost V 0 bases and J 3 bases, with 12 bases left between them. This CDR3 has 15 amino acids. Germline CDR1 SGHRS, CDR2 YFSETQ. CDR3 DNA sequence: TGCGCCAGCAGCTTGGATCAACAGGGTGACTATGGCTACACCTTC. Protein sequence: CASSLDQQGDYGYTF.

The chain recombines TRBV2 with TRBJ2-1, with D possibly matching TRBD2 (5 bases). V gave up 7 bases and J gave up 0 bases, with 13 bases separating them. The germline V gene encodes CDR1 SNHLY and CDR2 FYNNEI. The CDR3 has 15 residues. CDR3 in amino acids: CASNAGRSSYNEQFF. DNA of the CDR3: TGTGCCAGCAACGCGGGCCGGAGCTCCTACAATGAGCAGTTCTTC.

The rearrangement uses TRBV24-1 and TRBJ2-5; D may be TRBD1 (5 bases). The CDR3 length is 13 residues. Germline CDR1 is KGHDR and CDR2 is SFDVKD. The V end lost 4 bases, the J end lost 3 bases, and 8 bases lay between the germline ends. CDR3 amino acids: CATSERQKETQYF. The DNA of the CDR3 is TGTGCCACCAGTGAGAGACAGAAAGAGACCCAGTACTTC.

V and J are TRBV7-9 and TRBJ1-1; TRBD1 might be the D (6 bases). V was cut by 5 bases and J by 1 base, with 8 bases left in between. CDR3 length equals 13 residues. CDR1 and CDR2 (germline): SEHNR, FQNEAQ (reference sequence). The CDR3 region is CASSGRGNTEAFF. The CDR3 DNA reads TGTGCCAGCAGCGGCAGGGGGAACACTGAAGCTTTCTTT.

The V gene is TRBV19, the J gene TRBJ2-3, with TRBD2 matching 8 bases. Trimming cost V 5 bases and J 3 bases; bases outside gene matches: 13. The germline gives CDR1 LNHDA, CDR2 SQIVND (reference sequence). This CDR3 has 17 amino acids. CDR3 protein: CASSPPSGRALTDTQYF. In nucleotides, the CDR3 is TGTGCCAGTAGTCCCCCTTCCGGGAGGGCCTTGACAGATACGCAGTATTTT.

The chain links TRBV25-1 to TRBJ2-4, with D possibly matching TRBD2 (7 bases). CDR3 length: 15 residues. Trimming pared 2 bases from V and 0 bases from J, leaving 8 bases between. Germline loops: CDR1 MGHDK, CDR2 SYGVNS. The CDR3 loop reads CASSEGGAAKNIQYF. The CDR3 nucleotides are TGTGCCAGCAGTGAAGGGGGGGCAGCCAAAAACATTCAGTACTTC.

V and J are TRBV5-1 and TRBJ1-3; D is undetermined. This CDR3 region has 15 residues. V lost 0 bases and J lost 0, with 7 bases in between. In germline, CDR1 is SGHRS, CDR2 YFSETQ. CDR3 coding DNA: TGCGCCAGCAGCTTGGACGGAGACTCTGGAAACACCATATATTTT. It translates to CASSLDGDSGNTIYF.

This clone was seen only a few times. The chain recombines TRBV5-1 with TRBJ2-5; 7 nucleotides align to TRBD2. CDR1 is SGHRS, CDR2 YFSETQ, per germline. With V trimmed by 3 bases and J by 5 bases, 13 bases remained unmatched. The CDR3 spans 16 residues. The CDR3 sequence is CASSWGGTGSQETQYF. For the CDR3, the DNA is TGCGCCAGCAGCTGGGGGGGAACGGGATCTCAGGAGACCCAGTACTTC.

The chain has TRBV9 and TRBJ2-2; TRBD2 is a possible D gene (6 bases). Germline loops: CDR1 SGDLS, CDR2 YYNGEE. V lost 0 bases and J lost 4, with 7 bases in between. The length of the CDR3 is 14 residues. CDR3 in amino acids: CASSVVGGTGELFF. The DNA of the CDR3 is TGTGCCAGCAGCGTAGTGGGAGGCACCGGGGAGCTGTTTTTT.

CDR3 DNA sequence: TGTGCCAGCAGTTCTAGAGGGACCCAGTACTTC. It translates to CASSSRGTQYF. The chain uses TRBV27 and TRBJ2-5; no clear D gene. CDR1 MNHEY and CDR2 SMNVEV come from the germline V gene (reference sequence). The CDR3 loop spans 11 amino acids. V was pared by 4 bases and J by 7 bases, with 7 bases between.

This clone was seen only a few times. The chain uses TRBV27 and TRBJ1-2; D may be TRBD1 (6 bases). Germline V lookup: CDR1 MNHEY, CDR2 SMNVEV (reference sequence). V was pared by 4 bases and J by 3 bases, with 9 bases between. The CDR3 runs to 13 residues. The CDR3 is CASSYQGYYGYTF. DNA of the CDR3: TGTGCCAGCAGTTACCAGGGGTACTATGGCTACACCTTC.

The chain is built from TRBV6-5 and TRBJ2-2; tentatively, D is TRBD1 (6 bases). CDR3 length: 15 residues. The germline gives CDR1 MNHEY, CDR2 SVGAGI. Trimming left V 0 bases short and J 6 bases short, with 11 bases between. CDR3 amino acids: CASSYSTGRPGELFF. In nucleotides, the CDR3 is TGTGCCAGCAGTTACTCGACAGGCCGCCCCGGGGAGCTGTTTTTT.

Comments on this clone: The junction differs from germline at one of its ends, possibly a read error. The rearrangement uses TRBV19 and TRBJ1-1; weak D call: TRBD1 (6 bases). This CDR3 is built from 11 residues. Germline assignment: CDR1 LNHDA and CDR2 SQIVND (reference sequence). CDR3 in DNA: TGTGCCAGTCTACAGGGACCTGAAACTTTCTTT. It yields the protein CASLQGPETFF.

This clone has ten or more counts. V is TRBV9 and J is TRBJ2-2, with D unclear. The CDR3 loop spans 16 amino acids. Germline V gives CDR1 SGDLS, CDR2 YYNGEE. Trimming stripped 1 base from V and 0 bases from J, with 10 bases between. The CDR3 is CASSVSQAANTGELFF. The CDR3 DNA sequence: TGTGCCAGCAGCGTAAGCCAGGCAGCGAACACCGGGGAGCTGTTTTTT.

The chain employs TRBV19 and TRBJ2-6, with 10 bases matching TRBD1. The CDR3 consists of 15 residues. Per germline, CDR1 LNHDA and CDR2 SQIVND (reference sequence). The V gene end was trimmed by 7 bases and the J gene end by 4 bases; junction bases not matched to a gene: 4. The CDR3 loop is CASTDRGSGANVLTF. The CDR3 region has the DNA TGTGCCAGTACGGACAGGGGGTCCGGGGCCAACGTCCTGACTTTC.

V gene TRBV18 combines with J gene TRBJ2-3, with 7 bases aligning to TRBD1. V was clipped by 3 bases and J by 3 bases; unmatched bases: 3. CDR3 length: 14 amino acids. Germline assignment: CDR1 KGHSH and CDR2 LQKENI. The CDR3 spells CASSPGQTTDTQYF. The CDR3 DNA reads as TGTGCCAGCTCACCGGGACAGACGACAGATACGCAGTATTTT.

This clone appeared a single time. The chain's CDR3 is CASSPNSLLLNTEAFF. CDR3 nucleotide sequence: TGTGCCAGCAGTCCAAATTCCCTACTCTTGAACACTGAAGCTTTCTTT. The chain uses TRBV25-1 and TRBJ1-1; D uncertain. V lost 5 bases and J lost 0, with 16 bases in between. This CDR3 is built from 16 residues. Germline CDR1 is MGHDK and CDR2 is SYGVNS.

Written as DNA, the CDR3 is TGTGCCAGCTTCACCACCTTAGCGGGAGACACTAATGAGCAGTTCTTC. This translates into CASFTTLAGDTNEQFF. The chain joins TRBV5-6 to TRBJ2-1; 9 nucleotides line up with TRBD2. The CDR3 has 16 amino acids. Germline assignment: CDR1 SGHDT and CDR2 YYEEEE. Trimming removed 7 bases from V and 7 bases from J; junction bases left unmatched: 15.

As DNA, the CDR3 is TGTGCCAGCAGCGTAGCTCATCAGGGCGATGAGCAGTTCTTC. Translated, it gives CASSVAHQGDEQFF. The chain carries TRBV9 and TRBJ2-1; possibly TRBD1 for D (5 bases). V lost 0 bases, J lost 8 bases, and 12 bases lay in between. Germline V gene lookup returns CDR1 SGDLS and CDR2 YYNGEE. The CDR3 has 14 residues.

The rearrangement uses TRBV7-8 and TRBJ2-3; TRBD2 matches at 12 bases. The V segment lost 3 bases and the J segment 4 bases; nucleotides outside the gene matches: 8. Germline values: CDR1 SGHVS, CDR2 FQNEAQ. This CDR3 is built from 17 residues. In DNA form, the CDR3 reads TGTGCCAGCAGCTTCCTATTTGCTAGCGGGAGGGCAGATACGCAGTATTTT. Translating it yields CASSFLFASGRADTQYF.

This rearrangement joins TRBV10-2 to TRBJ1-1; 7 positions agree with TRBD1. Germline CDR1 and CDR2: WSHSY and SAAADI. V shed 8 bases, J shed 2 bases, and the junction held 2 bases outside the gene matches. The CDR3 is made up of 12 amino acids. The CDR3 region is CASGDRNTEAFF. The CDR3 bases are TGCGCCAGCGGGGACAGAAACACTGAAGCTTTCTTT.

CDR3 region: CASGSGLAGEETQYF. For the CDR3, the DNA is TGTGCTAGTGGTTCGGGACTAGCGGGGGAAGAGACCCAGTACTTC. J is TRBJ2-5 and V is TRBV12-5; 14 bases line up with TRBD2. The CDR3 runs 15 residues. The germline CDR1 and CDR2 sequences are LGHNT and FRNRAP. Trimming cost V 4 bases and J 3 bases; bases outside gene matches: 1.

The chain links TRBV7-8 to TRBJ2-7, with D possibly matching TRBD2 (5 bases). The CDR3 contains 15 residues. Germline values: CDR1 SGHVS, CDR2 FQNEAQ. V lost 5 bases and J lost 0, with 14 bases in between. The CDR3: CASSPSGLSSYEQYF. Written as DNA, the CDR3 is TGTGCCAGCAGCCCCAGCGGACTTAGCTCCTACGAGCAGTACTTC.

The chain combines TRBV5-1 with TRBJ1-4; 9 bases agree with TRBD1. V shed 1 base, J shed 5 bases, and the junction held 6 bases outside the gene matches. CDR3 length equals 16 residues. The germline gives CDR1 SGHRS, CDR2 YFSETQ. CDR3 residues: CASSLSWGQGNEKLFF. The CDR3 DNA sequence: TGCGCCAGCAGCTTGTCATGGGGACAGGGCAATGAAAAACTGTTTTTT.

This rearrangement joins TRBV11-3 to TRBJ1-6; tentatively, D is TRBD1 (5 bases). Germline CDR1 is SGHNT and CDR2 is YENEEA. Trimming took 1 base from V and 9 from J, leaving 19 bases between them. CDR3 length equals 17 residues. The CDR3 region has the DNA TGTGCCAGCAGCTTAGTTTCGGAAGGGGCAGGCACTTCACCCCTCCACTTT. Protein: CASSLVSEGAGTSPLHF.

The chain uses TRBV2 and TRBJ2-7; 9 bases line up with TRBD2. CDR1 is SNHLY and CDR2 is FYNNEI in the germline V gene. This CDR3 has 19 amino acids. The J segment lost 0 bases and the V segment lost 8 bases, leaving 20 bases of the junction unmatched. The CDR3 spells CASGGGYLAGRILSYEQYV. DNA for the CDR3: TGTGCCAGCGGGGGTGGGTACCTAGCGGGACGAATTCTCTCCTACGAGCAGTACGTC.

The chain combines TRBV7-9 with TRBJ1-2; TRBD1 aligns across 8 bases. This CDR3 comprises 14 residues. The J segment lost 5 bases and the V segment lost 6 bases, leaving 8 bases of the junction unmatched. CDR1 and CDR2 from the germline V gene are SEHNR and FQNEAQ (reference sequence). The CDR3 reads CASRQDRGGYGYTF. DNA for the CDR3: TGTGCCAGCAGACAAGACAGGGGAGGTTATGGCTACACCTTC.

This sequence joins TRBV11-3 and TRBJ2-6, with 8 bases lining up with TRBD1. Per the germline V gene, CDR1 is SGHNT and CDR2 is YENEEA. Trimming took 5 bases from V and 0 from J; bases not matched to a gene: 6. The CDR3 totals 17 residues. The CDR3 DNA follows: TGTGCCAGCAGCCCTGGGACAGGAAGCTCTGGGGCCAACGTCCTGACTTTC. The encoded protein is CASSPGTGSSGANVLTF.

This clone came up once. This sequence joins TRBV14 and TRBJ1-2; no clear D. Looked up from germline, CDR1 is SGHDN and CDR2 is FVKESK. The germline V and J ends were trimmed by 4 bases and 0 bases, with 18 bases remaining between them. The CDR3 spans 17 residues. In DNA, the CDR3 is TGTGCCAGCAGCCCCCTAGCAGGTATCATCTCTAACTATGGCTACACCTTC. Protein product: CASSPLAGIISNYGYTF.